Shown below are 21 T cell receptor beta chains from a single sample sequenced in a study of blood T cells in healthy people across ages (dated by TCRdb to the mid-2010s). The library was prepared using 5' RACE. Sequencing relied on an Illumina HiSeq 2500. A second 7 to 11 cycle PCR used a sample-barcoded 5' primer and a J-beta primer mix. TCRdb took the public reads, trimmed them with fastp at Q25, ran MiXCR for clone calling and kept in-frame beta chains. Every entry covers one CDR3 protein and lists the most common genes and DNA from its rows. The sample includes hundreds of thousands of distinct CDR3 sequences, with less than 45% observed a single time. Of the sample, 25% to 30% is held by the ten largest clones. The sample consisted of blood. Receptor source: a man older than 75 in good health.

This chain joins TRBV14 and TRBJ2-5; D may be TRBD1 (6 bases). Trimming cost V 1 base and J 11 bases, with 11 bases left between them. Germline assignment: CDR1 SGHDN and CDR2 FVKESK. CDR3 length equals 12 residues. CDR3 DNA sequence: TGTGCCAGCAGCCAAGCAGGGGCGTGGCAGTACTTC. Translating it yields CASSQAGAWQYF.

This clonotype was recorded many times. V is TRBV18 and J is TRBJ2-7; the D gene is possibly TRBD1 (6 bases). V was clipped by 6 bases and J by 1 base, with 16 bases between them. CDR1 and CDR2 from the germline V gene are KGHSH and LQKENI. The CDR3 extends over 15 amino acids. The DNA for the CDR3 is TGTGCCAGCTCGCCTGGGGGCCAAGGATCCTACGAGCAGTACTTC. It translates to CASSPGGQGSYEQYF.

This clonotype was counted between two and nine times. The genes are TRBV28 and TRBJ2-2; 7 positions match TRBD1. The CDR3 totals 16 residues. Trimming removed 4 bases from V and 5 bases from J; junction bases left unmatched: 10. Germline V gene lookup returns CDR1 MDHEN and CDR2 SYDVKM. CDR3 region: CASSSTGTIRTGELFF. The CDR3 bases are TGTGCCAGCAGTTCGACAGGGACCATTAGGACCGGGGAGCTGTTTTTT.

The sample holds one count of this clonotype. It may be a read error: a sequence one base away is much more abundant. The J gene is TRBJ2-1, the V gene TRBV12-3 or TRBV12-4, with 7 bases that match TRBD1. This CDR3 is 14 amino acids long. The CDR3 nucleotides are TGTACCAGCAGTTTAGGGGGCCAGTTCGGCAAGCAGTTCTTC. Encoded protein: CTSSLGGQFGKQFF.

The chain couples TRBV6-2 or TRBV6-3 to TRBJ2-6; possible D gene TRBD1, 5 bases. The germline V gene encodes CDR1 MNHEY and CDR2 SVGEGT. This CDR3 comprises 16 residues. Trimming left V 6 bases short and J 2 bases short, with 14 bases between. CDR3 nucleotides: TGTGCCAGCAGCCTGCTAGGGGTCACTGGGGCCAACGTCCTGACTTTC. Protein product: CASSLLGVTGANVLTF.

This clonotype was recorded many times. The V gene is TRBV6-1, the J gene TRBJ2-6; D call uncertain. V lost 6 bases and J lost 3, with 6 bases in between. Germline CDR1 MNHNS, CDR2 SASEGT. CDR3 length: 13 amino acids. The CDR3 region is CASRRVGANVLTF. For the CDR3, the DNA is TGTGCCAGCAGAAGGGTTGGGGCCAACGTCCTGACTTTC.

The chain links TRBV7-2 to TRBJ1-1; possible D gene TRBD1, 6 bases. The CDR3 has 16 amino acids. The germline V gene has CDR1 SGHTA and CDR2 FQGNSA. V lost 5 bases to trimming and J lost 4 bases, with 20 bases between them. CDR3 DNA: TGTGCCAGCAGCCGCAACCCAGGGGTCACGGGCACTGAAGCTTTCTTT. Translating gives CASSRNPGVTGTEAFF.

Only a few counts were recorded for this clonotype. The V and J genes are TRBV11-2 and TRBJ2-5; D might be TRBD2 (6 bases). The ends were cut back, 2 bases at V and 1 base at J, with 11 bases in the middle. Germline-derived CDR1 and CDR2 are SGHAT and FQNNGV. CDR3 length: 15 residues. The DNA of the CDR3 is TGTGCCAGCAGCTTACGGCAAGCGGGCCAAGAGACCCAGTACTTC. It translates to CASSLRQAGQETQYF.

This clonotype was found once. A much larger clonotype is one base distant, so this may be a read error. The chain joins TRBV12-3 or TRBV12-4 to TRBJ2-5; D perhaps matches TRBD2 (5 bases). The J call could be wrong; TRBJ2-7 is a better fit for the DNA end. CDR3 size: 14 residues. For the CDR3, the DNA is TGTGCCAGCAGTGTAGAGGGCTTAACCTACGAGCAGTACTTC. Translation: CASSVEGLTYEQYF.

The CDR3 DNA follows: TGCAGTGACCAAGCGGGAGGCTCTGACAATGAGCAGTTCTTC. Encoded protein: CSDQAGGSDNEQFF. V is TRBV20-1 and J is TRBJ2-1; 9 positions match TRBD2. Trimming at V came to 7 bases and at J to 5 bases, leaving 9 bases not matched to a gene. The CDR3 extends over 14 amino acids. Per the germline V gene, CDR1 is DFQATT and CDR2 is SNEGSKA (reference sequence).

The chain recombines TRBV30 with TRBJ1-6; D is unclear. The CDR3 has 16 amino acids. V lost 2 bases, J lost 9 bases, and 20 bases lay in between. Germline-derived CDR1 and CDR2 are GTSNPN and SVGIG (reference sequence). CDR3 bases: TGTGCCTGGAGTACCCAGACAACCGGGGTAGGTTCACCCCTCCACTTT. Translating it yields CAWSTQTTGVGSPLHF.

The rearrangement uses TRBV5-1 and TRBJ2-2, with 10 bases aligning to TRBD2. Per the germline V gene, CDR1 is SGHRS and CDR2 is YFSETQ. J was trimmed by 6 bases and V by 0 bases; bases with no gene match: 5. The CDR3 has 16 residues. The CDR3 DNA reads TGCGCCAGCAGCTTGGCAACTAGCGGGATATCCGGGGAGCTGTTTTTT. This sequence encodes CASSLATSGISGELFF.

The table lists this clonotype with a few counts. The DNA of the CDR3 is TGTGCCAGCAGTGAAACCGGCGGGGGGGCCTGGGAGCAGTACTTC. Translation gives CASSETGGGAWEQYF. The chain is built from TRBV25-1 and TRBJ2-7, with 9 bases lining up with TRBD2. The junction had 9 bases not matched to a gene; V was cut back by 2 bases and J by 7 bases. CDR1 and CDR2 (germline): MGHDK, SYGVNS. This CDR3 has 15 residues.

This clonotype was counted only a few times. V is TRBV12-3 or TRBV12-4 and J is TRBJ2-3; TRBD2 matches 9 bases. CDR3 size: 16 residues. The V gene end was trimmed by 1 base and the J gene end by 2 bases; junction bases not matched to a gene: 4. The CDR3 region has the DNA TGTGCCAGCAGTTTAGGTAGCGGGAGTCCCACAGATACGCAGTATTTT. This codes for CASSLGSGSPTDTQYF.

V and J are TRBV27 and TRBJ2-7; 7 positions match TRBD2. Looked up from germline, CDR1 is MNHEY and CDR2 is SMNVEV (reference sequence). The CDR3 has 15 residues. The trim removed 4 bases at V and 4 bases at J, leaving 10 bases unmatched. The CDR3 reads CASSWERGRSYEQYF. CDR3 nucleotides: TGTGCCAGCAGTTGGGAGCGGGGCCGGTCATACGAGCAGTACTTC.

The chain carries TRBV7-2 and TRBJ1-4; D unclear. The V gene's germline CDR1 is SGHTA and CDR2 FQGNSA. This CDR3 has 17 residues. Trimming cost V 1 base and J 0 bases, with 12 bases left between them. This chain's CDR3 is CASSLVGKGATNEKLFF. The CDR3 nucleotides read TGTGCCAGCAGCTTAGTGGGGAAAGGCGCAACTAATGAAAAACTGTTTTTT.

The chain is built from TRBV4-1 and TRBJ2-1; tentatively, D is TRBD2 (5 bases). V was clipped by 2 bases and J by 0 bases, with 17 bases between them. This CDR3 has 18 residues. CDR1 MGHRA and CDR2 YSYEKL come from the germline V gene. CDR3 protein: CASSQNVLSGSSYNEQFF. The CDR3 DNA reads TGCGCCAGCAGCCAAAACGTCCTAAGCGGCAGCTCCTACAATGAGCAGTTCTTC.

The chain uses TRBV27 and TRBJ2-5, with D uncertain. CDR1 and CDR2 (germline): MNHEY, SMNVEV (reference sequence). The V and J ends lost 5 bases and 11 bases respectively, with 18 bases between them. The CDR3 loop spans 13 amino acids. The chain's CDR3 is CASSPTRSNEQYF. The CDR3 nucleotides read TGTGCCAGCAGTCCCACGAGGTCGAATGAGCAGTACTTC.

The V and J genes are TRBV9 and TRBJ2-3; D not resolved. CDR1 and CDR2 from the germline V gene are SGDLS and YYNGEE. V lost 4 bases and J 1 base, leaving 13 bases between the germline ends. This CDR3 has 15 residues. The CDR3 DNA follows: TGTGCCAGCAGCAATTCCGGCCAGGGCACAGATACGCAGTATTTT. Encoded protein: CASSNSGQGTDTQYF.

This clonotype was recorded a few times. V is TRBV5-1 and J is TRBJ2-5; 11 bases are a match to TRBD2. From germline, CDR1 is SGHRS and CDR2 YFSETQ. The V gene end was trimmed by 4 bases and the J gene end by 11 bases; junction bases not matched to a gene: 13. This CDR3 is 15 amino acids long. CDR3 bases: TGCGCCAGCAGCAGAACTAGCGGGAGTGGTTTGGAGCAGTACTTC. Translation: CASSRTSGSGLEQYF.

As DNA, the CDR3 is TGTGCCAGCAGCGTAGGTCTAGCGGTCACAGATACGCAGTATTTT. Amino acid sequence: CASSVGLAVTDTQYF. The rearrangement joins TRBV9 to TRBJ2-3, with 7 positions matching TRBD2. Germline V gives CDR1 SGDLS, CDR2 YYNGEE. After removal of 0 bases from V and 2 bases from J, the junction contained 3 bases not matched to a gene. The CDR3 runs 15 residues.